Listed below are T cell receptor beta chains from one sample, sequenced in a study of blood T cell repertoires in COVID-19. The method was immunoSEQ multiplex PCR; TCRdb's version includes in-frame clones alone and lacks a portion of them. The sample comprises about 210,000 clones, approximately 85% of which are singletons, and about 6% rests with the top ten. Material: PBMCs or T cells enriched from blood (not recorded which). Every receptor here comes from a man in his forties with acute COVID-19. The CDR3 runs from the conserved cysteine through the conserved F or W. Fields, in order: CDR3 protein, CDR3 DNA, clone size, J gene, V gene, D gene. The D gene is left open where the match is weak. A clone size is listed for some rows: how often the clone was seen (once, few, many), or a class if it is expanded.

CASRPSGTGGDTGELFF	TGTGCCAGCAGGCCTAGTGGGACAGGGGGCGACACCGGGGAGCTGTTTTTT	NA	TRBJ2-2	TRBV7-9	TRBD1
CASSKVPLEDSYEQYF	TGTGCCAGCAGCAAAGTTCCTCTAGAGGATTCCTACGAGCAGTACTTC	NA	TRBJ2-7	TRBV21-1	NA
CASKPTGAHEAFF	TGTGCCAGCAAACCGACAGGGGCACACGAAGCTTTCTTT	NA	TRBJ1-1	TRBV27	TRBD1
CASTPTVTGELFF	TGTGCCAGCACTCCAACGGTCACCGGGGAGCTGTTTTTT	once	TRBJ2-2	TRBV5-6	NA
CASSGEEGGAWETQYF	TGCGCCAGCAGCGGCGAGGAGGGAGGTGCTTGGGAGACCCAGTACTTC	NA	TRBJ2-5	TRBV3-1/TRBV3-2	NA
CASSSDRVLEKLFF	TGTGCCAGCAGCTCGGACAGGGTGCTTGAAAAACTGTTTTTT	NA	TRBJ1-4	TRBV28	TRBD1
CASSSGSTEAFF	TGTGCCAGCAGTTCCGGTTCCACTGAAGCTTTCTTT	NA	TRBJ1-1	TRBV27	NA
CASRQAGGEQFF	TGTGCCAGCAGGCAAGCGGGCGGTGAGCAGTTCTTC	NA	TRBJ2-1	TRBV28	NA
CASSQDMNTEAFF	TGCGCCAGCAGCCAAGATATGAACACTGAAGCTTTCTTT	NA	TRBJ1-1	TRBV4-3	NA
CASSRDRGGNTIYF	TGTGCCAGCAGCCGAGACAGGGGTGGAAACACCATATATTTT	NA	TRBJ1-3	TRBV7-9	TRBD1
CASSSGELRGYTF	TGTGCCAGCAGTTCAGGGGAACTGCGGGGCTACACCTTC	NA	TRBJ1-2	TRBV28	NA
CAWSVWGTGRTEAFF	TGTGCCTGGAGTGTATGGGGGACAGGGAGAACTGAAGCTTTCTTT	few	TRBJ1-1	TRBV30	TRBD1
CASKRQGKTYEQYF	TGTGCCAGCAAAAGACAGGGGAAAACGTACGAGCAGTACTTC	NA	TRBJ2-7	TRBV27	TRBD1
CASVGRGRLGYGYTF	TGTGCCAGCGTGGGCAGGGGGCGTCTCGGCTATGGCTACACCTTC	NA	TRBJ1-2	TRBV3-1/TRBV3-2	TRBD1
CATSDQKGQAVNEQFF	TGTGCCACCAGTGATCAGAAGGGGCAGGCGGTAAATGAGCAGTTCTTC	NA	TRBJ2-1	TRBV24-1	NA
CASSQRTAEKLFF	TGCGCCAGCAGCCAAAGGACAGCTGAAAAACTGTTTTTT	NA	TRBJ1-4	TRBV4-1	NA
CASRQLNTGELFF	TGTGCCAGCAGACAGCTGAACACCGGGGAGCTGTTTTTT	NA	TRBJ2-2	TRBV28	NA
CASSQVRDRVVLGNQPQHF	TGTGCCAGCAGCCAAGTCCGGGACAGGGTAGTTTTGGGCAATCAGCCCCAGCATTTT	NA	TRBJ1-5	TRBV14	TRBD1
CASSSRRGPGETQYF	TGTGCCAGCTCATCGCGCAGGGGGCCAGGAGAGACCCAGTACTTC	NA	TRBJ2-5	TRBV18	TRBD1
CASSPRVSSGSGNTIYF	TGCGCCAGCAGCCCTCGGGTCTCTTCGGGGTCTGGAAACACCATATATTTT	NA	TRBJ1-3	TRBV5-1	NA
CASSEIERGLAGRETQYF	TGTGCCAGCAGTGAAATAGAAAGGGGACTAGCAGGTCGAGAGACCCAGTACTTC	NA	TRBJ2-5	TRBV6-1	TRBD2
CASNRKQGPLELFF	TGTGCCAGCAACAGAAAACAGGGGCCGTTGGAGCTGTTTTTT	NA	TRBJ2-2	TRBV5-4	TRBD1
CASSLSPTRIGNEQYF	TGTGCCAGCAGTTTATCGCCCACTAGGATTGGTAACGAGCAGTACTTC	NA	TRBJ2-7	TRBV27	NA
CASSLGTGRMNTEAFF	TGCGCCAGCAGCTTGGGAACAGGTAGGATGAACACTGAAGCTTTCTTT	NA	TRBJ1-1	TRBV5-1	NA
CASRGQGVTGELFF	TGTGCCAGCAGAGGACAGGGTGTAACCGGGGAGCTGTTTTTT	few	TRBJ2-2	TRBV7-3	TRBD1
CASSLVGGLYNEQFF	TGCGCCAGCAGCCTGGTCGGGGGGTTATACAATGAGCAGTTCTTC	NA	TRBJ2-1	TRBV5-1	TRBD2
CAWNFKDRDSNQPQHF	TGTGCCTGGAACTTCAAGGACAGAGATAGCAATCAGCCCCAGCATTTT	NA	TRBJ1-5	TRBV30	NA
CASDPGTDHNEQFF	TGCGCCAGCGATCCCGGGACAGACCACAATGAGCAGTTCTTC	NA	TRBJ2-1	TRBV5-1	TRBD1
CAISESPGQGITDTQYF	TGTGCCATCAGTGAGTCGCCGGGACAGGGAATAACAGATACGCAGTATTTT	NA	TRBJ2-3	TRBV10-3	TRBD1
CASSIGGTDTQYF	TGTGCCAGCTCGATAGGGGGCACAGATACGCAGTATTTT	NA	TRBJ2-3	TRBV18	NA
CASSFHRTGVYGYTF	TGTGCCAGCAGTTTTCATCGGACAGGGGTATATGGCTACACCTTC	NA	TRBJ1-2	TRBV28	TRBD1
CAISPLARGTYEQYF	TGTGCCATCAGTCCACTGGCCAGGGGGACCTACGAGCAGTACTTC	NA	TRBJ2-7	TRBV10-3	TRBD1
CATSDPVRPNGYTF	TGTGCCACCAGTGATCCCGTGCGCCCTAACGGCTACACCTTC	NA	TRBJ1-2	TRBV24-1	NA
CASSLGGSSSYNEQFF	TGCGCCAGCAGCTTGGGCGGGAGCAGCTCCTACAATGAGCAGTTCTTC	NA	TRBJ2-1	TRBV5-1	TRBD2
CASSGASGYNNEQFF	TGTGCCAGCAGTGGAGCTAGCGGATACAACAATGAGCAGTTCTTC	NA	TRBJ2-1	TRBV6-1	TRBD2
CSAFFSGLAFF	TGCAGTGCATTTTTTTCAGGGTTGGCTTTCTTT	NA	TRBJ1-1	TRBV20-1	NA
CATQGWSTGELFF	TGTGCCACACAGGGTTGGAGTACCGGGGAGCTGTTTTTT	NA	TRBJ2-2	TRBV5-4	NA
CASSVGQGAYNEQFF	TGTGCCAGCAGCGTAGGGCAGGGGGCCTACAATGAGCAGTTCTTC	few	TRBJ2-1	TRBV9	TRBD1
CASKNGWASNSPLHF	TGTGCCAGCAAGAACGGCTGGGCATCAAATTCACCCCTCCACTTT	NA	TRBJ1-6	TRBV2	NA
CASTWGQGRNSPLHF	TGTGCCAGCACCTGGGGGCAGGGGCGGAATTCACCCCTCCACTTT	once	TRBJ1-6	TRBV28	NA
CASTTGGGGEQYF	TGCGCCAGCACCACGGGAGGGGGAGGCGAGCAGTACTTC	NA	TRBJ2-7	TRBV5-1	TRBD2
CASSSDKNSGNTIYF	TGTGCCAGCAGCTCTGACAAGAACTCTGGAAACACCATATATTTT	NA	TRBJ1-3	TRBV7-9	NA
CASSGGLNYGYTF	TGTGCCAGCAGCGGGGGATTAAACTATGGCTACACCTTC	NA	TRBJ1-2	TRBV2	NA
CASTLKVGDNEQFF	TGTGCCAGCACCTTAAAGGTAGGGGACAATGAGCAGTTCTTC	NA	TRBJ2-1	TRBV7-2	NA